A single sample is the source of the 4 T cell receptor beta chains below, sequenced in a study of blood T cell repertoires in COVID-19 (dated by TCRdb to the early 2020s). Libraries were constructed by the immunoSEQ multiplex PCR assay. The clones in this table, taken by TCRdb from immuneACCESS, are in-frame only. Not every clone is retained; where verified, under half of the shortfall comes from an unresolved V gene, and the cause of the rest is unknown. The table for this sample lists about 360,000 clones; around nine tenths of them were counted only once. The biggest ten clones account for about 3% of the sample. The sample consisted of peripheral blood. The source of these receptors is a human donor in a cohort sampled during active COVID-19.

The sample holds one count of this clone. The V gene is TRBV6-5, the J gene TRBJ2-2; no definite D call. Looked up from germline, CDR1 is MNHEY and CDR2 is SVGAGI. The CDR3 has 14 amino acids. V dropped 2 bases and J dropped 0 bases, with 4 bases sitting between them. The CDR3 reads CASSYTPNTGELFF. The CDR3 DNA sequence: TGTGCCAGCAGTTACACACCGAACACCGGGGAGCTGTTTTTT.

This clone was picked up one time. The chain combines TRBV30 with TRBJ2-3, with TRBD2 as a possible D gene (6 bases). Germline V lookup: CDR1 GTSNPN, CDR2 SVGIG (reference sequence). This CDR3 is built from 15 residues. Trimming shortened V by 4 bases and J by 3 bases, and 17 bases separated the two germline ends. The CDR3, as DNA: TGTGCCTGGACTCTGGGTAGCGGAGAAACAGATACGCAGTATTTT. Encoded protein: CAWTLGSGETDTQYF.

The chain uses TRBV6-4 and TRBJ2-1; TRBD2 matches at 8 bases. Per germline, CDR1 MRHNA and CDR2 SNTAGT. The trim removed 3 bases at V and 15 bases at J, leaving 7 bases unmatched. This CDR3 is built from 12 residues. CDR3 nucleotide sequence: TGTGCCAGCAGTGAGACCGGGACTAGTCGGTTCTTC. The encoded protein is CASSETGTSRFF.

The chain links TRBV30 to TRBJ1-1; 8 positions match TRBD1. The V gene's germline CDR1 is GTSNPN and CDR2 SVGIG (reference sequence). V shed 1 base and J 5 bases; nucleotides not matched to a gene: 3. The length of the CDR3 is 13 residues. CDR3 region: CAWSETGVTEAFF. The CDR3 coding sequence is TGTGCCTGGAGTGAGACAGGGGTAACTGAAGCTTTCTTT.